Listed below are T cell receptor beta chains from one sample, sequenced in a study of blood T cell repertoires in COVID-19. TCRdb's table, derived via immunoSEQ multiplex PCR, lists solely in-frame clones and lacks some. The sample contains some 210,000 clones, approximately 78% of which appear only once. The sequencing sample was made of PBMCs or T cells enriched from blood (not recorded which). These receptor sequences come from a man between 35 and 55 years old who had recovered from COVID-19. Each CDR3 is given with its conserved first and last residue. D genes are given only for firm matches. Clone size appears in some rows only: once, few, many, or a class for an expanded clone.

J gene: TRBJ2-1
V gene: TRBV7-3
clone size: NA
D gene: NA
CDR3 DNA: TGTGCCAGCAGCTCAAGCCTATCAGGGGATGAGCAGTTCTTC
CDR3 protein: CASSSSLSGDEQFF

J gene: TRBJ1-5
V gene: TRBV6-5
clone size: NA
D gene: TRBD1
CDR3 DNA: TGTGCCAGCAGAAAGGACAGGGCAGGACAGCCCCAGCATTTT
CDR3 protein: CASRKDRAGQPQHF

J gene: TRBJ2-5
V gene: TRBV5-1
clone size: few
D gene: TRBD2
CDR3 DNA: TGCGCCAGCAGCCTAGGGACTAGCGGATCGCAAGAGACCCAGTACTTC
CDR3 protein: CASSLGTSGSQETQYF

J gene: TRBJ1-2
V gene: TRBV7-9
clone size: few
D gene: TRBD1
CDR3 DNA: TGTGCCAGCAGTACCGGGACAGGAAGCGGCTACACCTTC
CDR3 protein: CASSTGTGSGYTF

J gene: TRBJ2-7
V gene: TRBV5-1
clone size: NA
D gene: TRBD2
CDR3 DNA: TGCGCCAGCAGCTACGGACTAGCGGGCCAGGGGAACTACGAGCAGTACTTC
CDR3 protein: CASSYGLAGQGNYEQYF

J gene: TRBJ1-2
V gene: TRBV12-3/TRBV12-4
clone size: NA
D gene: TRBD1
CDR3 DNA: TGTGCCAGCAGTATAACAGGGGGCTTTGGCTACACCTTC
CDR3 protein: CASSITGGFGYTF

J gene: TRBJ1-1
V gene: TRBV27
clone size: once
D gene: NA
CDR3 DNA: TGTGCCAGCAGTTCCGGAAACACACAGGGATGGGGGACTGAAGCTTTCTTT
CDR3 protein: CASSSGNTQGWGTEAFF

J gene: TRBJ2-6
V gene: TRBV18
clone size: NA
D gene: NA
CDR3 DNA: TGTGCCAGCTCCCCATCCCGGGGGTCTGGGGCCAACGTCCTGACTTTC
CDR3 protein: CASSPSRGSGANVLTF

J gene: TRBJ2-1
V gene: TRBV2
clone size: NA
D gene: TRBD1
CDR3 DNA: TGTGCCAGCAGAATAACCGGGACAGGATACAATGAGCAGTTCTTC
CDR3 protein: CASRITGTGYNEQFF

J gene: TRBJ2-4
V gene: TRBV3-1/TRBV3-2
clone size: NA
D gene: TRBD2
CDR3 DNA: TGTGCCAGCAGTCCCGGGGGACTAGCGGGGGACATTCAGTACTTC
CDR3 protein: CASSPGGLAGDIQYF

J gene: TRBJ1-2
V gene: TRBV7-8
clone size: NA
D gene: NA
CDR3 DNA: TGTGCCAGCACGGTCGGTACTTATAACTATGGCTACACCTTC
CDR3 protein: CASTVGTYNYGYTF

J gene: TRBJ1-1
V gene: TRBV6-5
clone size: once
D gene: NA
CDR3 DNA: TGTGCCAGCTTTGTAGCAGGGGACACTGAAGCTTTCTTT
CDR3 protein: CASFVAGDTEAFF

J gene: TRBJ1-1
V gene: TRBV5-1
clone size: few
D gene: TRBD1
CDR3 DNA: TGCGCCAGCAGCTCTCAGGGGGCCGCGAACACTGAAGCTTTCTTT
CDR3 protein: CASSSQGAANTEAFF

J gene: TRBJ1-5
V gene: TRBV5-6
clone size: NA
D gene: NA
CDR3 DNA: TGTGCCAGCAGTTACTCAGGGGCGGTGAGTCAGCCCCAGCATTTT
CDR3 protein: CASSYSGAVSQPQHF

J gene: TRBJ2-1
V gene: TRBV3-1/TRBV3-2
clone size: few
D gene: NA
CDR3 DNA: TGTGCCAGCAGCCAAGAGGGGAGGAGGTCTTACAATGAGCAGTTCTTC
CDR3 protein: CASSQEGRRSYNEQFF

J gene: TRBJ2-3
V gene: TRBV24-1
clone size: NA
D gene: NA
CDR3 DNA: TGTGCCACCAGTGATTCGCGTCGAGGGAGCACGCAGTATTTT
CDR3 protein: CATSDSRRGSTQYF

J gene: TRBJ2-5
V gene: TRBV18
clone size: NA
D gene: NA
CDR3 DNA: TGTGCCAGCTCATCCGGACAGAAAGAGACCCAGTACTTC
CDR3 protein: CASSSGQKETQYF

J gene: TRBJ2-1
V gene: TRBV6-5
clone size: NA
D gene: TRBD2
CDR3 DNA: TGTGCCAGCAGTCTCGCGGGAGTACGGGAGCAGTTCTTC
CDR3 protein: CASSLAGVREQFF

J gene: TRBJ2-7
V gene: TRBV6-5
clone size: NA
D gene: NA
CDR3 DNA: TGTGCCAGCAGTTACTCGGGTAGGGAAGGGGACGAGCAGTACTTC
CDR3 protein: CASSYSGREGDEQYF

J gene: TRBJ1-1
V gene: TRBV12-3/TRBV12-4
clone size: NA
D gene: NA
CDR3 DNA: TGTGCCAGCAGTTCGGGGATGGTGACTGAAGCTTTCTTT
CDR3 protein: CASSSGMVTEAFF

J gene: TRBJ2-4
V gene: TRBV7-2
clone size: NA
D gene: NA
CDR3 DNA: TGTGCCAGCAGAGAAAAGGGGACTTTAGCCAAAAACATTCAGTACTTC
CDR3 protein: CASREKGTLAKNIQYF

J gene: TRBJ1-2
V gene: TRBV30
clone size: NA
D gene: NA
CDR3 DNA: TGTGCCTGGAGTTGGGGTCGGGAGGGCTACACCTTC
CDR3 protein: CAWSWGREGYTF

J gene: TRBJ1-2
V gene: TRBV11-3
clone size: NA
D gene: TRBD1
CDR3 DNA: TGTGCCAGCAGCACGGGACAGGGGTATGGCTACACCTTC
CDR3 protein: CASSTGQGYGYTF

J gene: TRBJ1-2
V gene: TRBV3-1/TRBV3-2
clone size: NA
D gene: NA
CDR3 DNA: TGTGCCAGCAGCCAAGATAGGAGGGGCTACACCTTC
CDR3 protein: CASSQDRRGYTF

J gene: TRBJ2-7
V gene: TRBV27
clone size: few
D gene: TRBD2
CDR3 DNA: TGTGCCAGCTGCCTTCGGGGGGGCAGGGACGAGCAGTACTTC
CDR3 protein: CASCLRGGRDEQYF

J gene: TRBJ1-2
V gene: TRBV24-1
clone size: NA
D gene: NA
CDR3 DNA: TGTGCCACCACGTCGGGCGCAGGGGAGGGCTATGGCTACACCTTC
CDR3 protein: CATTSGAGEGYGYTF

J gene: TRBJ1-2
V gene: TRBV11-2
clone size: NA
D gene: TRBD1
CDR3 DNA: TGTGCCAGCAGCCCCGGGACAGGGGGTTTTGGCTACACCTTC
CDR3 protein: CASSPGTGGFGYTF

J gene: TRBJ1-5
V gene: TRBV19
clone size: NA
D gene: TRBD1
CDR3 DNA: TGTGCCAGTAGTATCCCCCAGGGGGCAAGCAATCAGCCCCAGCATTTT
CDR3 protein: CASSIPQGASNQPQHF

J gene: TRBJ1-2
V gene: TRBV2
clone size: NA
D gene: NA
CDR3 DNA: TGTGCCAGCAGGAAAGGCCCTCGCAGGGAGGGAGAAGGAGGCTACACCTTC
CDR3 protein: CASRKGPRREGEGGYTF

J gene: TRBJ2-3
V gene: TRBV3-1/TRBV3-2
clone size: NA
D gene: TRBD2
CDR3 DNA: TGTGCCAGCAGCCACCGGGACTACCCAGATACGCAGTATTTT
CDR3 protein: CASSHRDYPDTQYF

J gene: TRBJ2-1
V gene: TRBV3-1/TRBV3-2
clone size: NA
D gene: NA
CDR3 DNA: TGTGCCAGCAGCCAAGTAGGGAGGGAGCAGTTCTTC
CDR3 protein: CASSQVGREQFF

J gene: TRBJ2-2
V gene: TRBV24-1
clone size: NA
D gene: NA
CDR3 DNA: TGTGCCACCAGTGATCCAGGGGGGCCGAACACCGGGGAGCTGTTTTTT
CDR3 protein: CATSDPGGPNTGELFF

J gene: TRBJ2-5
V gene: TRBV28
clone size: NA
D gene: NA
CDR3 DNA: TGTGCCAGCAGTTTGTCTTTAGGGGGTCAAGAGACCCAGTACTTC
CDR3 protein: CASSLSLGGQETQYF

J gene: TRBJ2-7
V gene: TRBV7-2
clone size: NA
D gene: TRBD2
CDR3 DNA: TGTGCCAGCAGCTTAGTTTTGGGCGGGGGGGGATACGAGCAGTACTTC
CDR3 protein: CASSLVLGGGGYEQYF

J gene: TRBJ2-6
V gene: TRBV27
clone size: once
D gene: TRBD1
CDR3 DNA: TGTGCCAGCAGTCCGTGGACAGGGGGCTCCAGCTCTGGGGCCAACGTCCTGACTTTC
CDR3 protein: CASSPWTGGSSSGANVLTF

J gene: TRBJ2-5
V gene: TRBV9
clone size: NA
D gene: NA
CDR3 DNA: TGTGCCAGCAGCGTATACGATGTGGGAGTTGGGACCCAGTACTTC
CDR3 protein: CASSVYDVGVGTQYF

J gene: TRBJ1-4
V gene: TRBV28
clone size: NA
D gene: TRBD1
CDR3 DNA: TGTGCCAGCAGCACCGAGAAGGGGGCGACTGGTGAAAAACTGTTTTTT
CDR3 protein: CASSTEKGATGEKLFF

J gene: TRBJ2-1
V gene: TRBV9
clone size: few
D gene: TRBD2
CDR3 DNA: TGTGCCAGCAGTCATAGCGGGAGCTCCTACAATGAGCAGTTCTTC
CDR3 protein: CASSHSGSSYNEQFF

J gene: TRBJ2-2
V gene: TRBV2
clone size: NA
D gene: NA
CDR3 DNA: TGTGCCAGCAGTGGGCTGAACACCGGGGAGCTGTTTTTT
CDR3 protein: CASSGLNTGELFF

J gene: TRBJ2-3
V gene: TRBV7-3
clone size: NA
D gene: NA
CDR3 DNA: TGTGCCAGCAGCTTAAAGGGGCCCTCGAACGAAGGCACAGATACGCAGTATTTT
CDR3 protein: CASSLKGPSNEGTDTQYF

J gene: TRBJ2-1
V gene: TRBV5-6
clone size: NA
D gene: TRBD2
CDR3 DNA: TGTGCCAGCAGCTCCCCGGGGGGGCCGAGGAATGAGCAGTTCTTC
CDR3 protein: CASSSPGGPRNEQFF

J gene: TRBJ2-7
V gene: TRBV6-5
clone size: NA
D gene: NA
CDR3 DNA: TGTGCCAGCACCAGGACGGGGGTTGATTTCTACGAGCAGTACTTC
CDR3 protein: CASTRTGVDFYEQYF

J gene: TRBJ2-1
V gene: TRBV14
clone size: NA
D gene: NA
CDR3 DNA: TGTGCCAGCAGCCTTCTAGGCGGCCCCCTCTACAATGAGCAGTTCTTC
CDR3 protein: CASSLLGGPLYNEQFF

J gene: TRBJ2-1
V gene: TRBV7-6
clone size: NA
D gene: TRBD2
CDR3 DNA: TGTGCCAGCAGCTTGGCCTCGTCGGGACTAGCTGTAGGCGATGAGCAGTTCTTC
CDR3 protein: CASSLASSGLAVGDEQFF

J gene: TRBJ2-1
V gene: TRBV29-1
clone size: NA
D gene: TRBD2
CDR3 DNA: TGCAGCGTTGAAGTAGCGGGAGGGATTAACAATGAGCAGTTCTTC
CDR3 protein: CSVEVAGGINNEQFF

J gene: TRBJ2-1
V gene: TRBV6-4
clone size: NA
D gene: TRBD2
CDR3 DNA: TGTGCCAGCAGTGACGGCGGGGGGGCCAATGAGCAGTTCTTC
CDR3 protein: CASSDGGGANEQFF

J gene: TRBJ1-5
V gene: TRBV6-6
clone size: NA
D gene: TRBD1
CDR3 DNA: TGTGCCAGCAGTTATCCTCAGGGGGCGTTAGATCAGCCCCAGCATTTT
CDR3 protein: CASSYPQGALDQPQHF

J gene: TRBJ1-6
V gene: TRBV5-1
clone size: NA
D gene: TRBD1
CDR3 DNA: TGCGCCAGCAGACCCGGGACAGGGCCTTCACCCCTCCACTTT
CDR3 protein: CASRPGTGPSPLHF

J gene: TRBJ2-7
V gene: TRBV3-1/TRBV3-2
clone size: NA
D gene: TRBD2
CDR3 DNA: TGTGCCAGCAGACACGGACTAGCGGGAGGTCCGACCTTC
CDR3 protein: CASRHGLAGGPTF

J gene: TRBJ2-7
V gene: TRBV2
clone size: NA
D gene: TRBD2
CDR3 DNA: TGTGCCAGCAGGAGAAGACTAGCGGACCCTCTATTCTACGAGCAGTACTTC
CDR3 protein: CASRRRLADPLFYEQYF

J gene: TRBJ1-1
V gene: TRBV5-1
clone size: NA
D gene: TRBD1
CDR3 DNA: TGCGCCAGCAGCCCAACAGGGGTTGCCACTGAAGCTTTCTTT
CDR3 protein: CASSPTGVATEAFF

J gene: TRBJ1-1
V gene: TRBV18
clone size: NA
D gene: NA
CDR3 DNA: TGTGCCAGCCCAGCGGGGGGTCGAATGAACACTGAAGCTTTCTTT
CDR3 protein: CASPAGGRMNTEAFF

J gene: TRBJ2-2
V gene: TRBV25-1
clone size: few
D gene: NA
CDR3 DNA: TGTGCCAGCAGTCCCACAGGGTTGAACACCGGGGAGCTGTTTTTT
CDR3 protein: CASSPTGLNTGELFF

J gene: TRBJ2-1
V gene: TRBV11-2
clone size: NA
D gene: TRBD2
CDR3 DNA: TGTGCCAGCAGCTTAGAGACTAGCGGAAACAATGAGCAGTTCTTC
CDR3 protein: CASSLETSGNNEQFF